Listed here is a single TCR beta chain. What this receptor recognizes is not known. No much larger clone is present one base from it, and per-base qualities are unavailable. The sample comes from a study of blood T cell repertoires in COVID-19 (TCRdb year 2020). Broadly, across the study: Collaborator samples came from the United States, Italy and Spain and covered acute and convalescent phases of COVID-19. The prospective study material was composed of cDNA or gDNA derived from T cells, B-cell-depleted T cells, or PBMCs. The dataset comprised deeply sampled blood TCRbeta repertoires from subjects exposed to, actively infected with, or recovered from COVID-19. The repertoires were released in a freely available public database meant as a resource for research on the immune response to SARS-CoV-2. Samples were obtained from the ongoing ImmuneRACE study (first 160 participants) and from over 1,000 subjects provided by 6 global collaborators. A de-identified subject ID, COVID-19 status, age in years and sex were almost always included in the sample metadata. Where available, HLA class I and class II types were obtained from metadata supplied by the sample provider rather than from assay-based typing.

One collaborating source in Seattle enrolled patients while the patients were actively infected and followed the patients over time throughout the course of disease. The collaborating institutions used their own protocols to collect whole blood in K2EDTA tubes. For TCRbeta analysis, collaborators shipped samples as frozen whole blood, isolated PBMCs, or DNA extracted from either of those sample types. The immunoSEQ Assay, a bias-controlled multiplex PCR, was used to amplify TCRbeta CDR3 regions from genomic DNA. In the paper's pipeline: The number of nucleated cells in each sample was estimated from the amplification of reference gene primers within the assay. To quantify the absolute abundance of each unique TCRbeta CDR3 rearrangement, sequence reads were collapsed and filtered. Productive Simpson clonality was computed per sample as the square root of Simpson's diversity index over productive rearrangements. This is the immuneACCESS table as TCRdb keeps it, with only in-frame sequences that have V and J called. A part of the clones is gone; compared with another copy, unresolved V genes explain less than half, and the rest is unexplained. V and J calls and clone size are copied from that table; D and trimming were computed from the DNA. The sample table lists about 240,000 clones, 80% to 90% of them with a count of one. Roughly 7.4% of the sample rests with the top ten.

The study at large found these results: Clinical and demographic metadata were provided uncurated, with the amount varying by source and participant.

CDR1 and CDR2, per the germline V gene (reference sequence), are SGHNT and YYREEE. Ends trimmed: V by 4 bases, J by 5 bases; bases unmatched to a gene: 11. Reading from cysteine to phenylalanine, the CDR3 counts 16 amino acids. Only the CDR3 part of the read is kept: 48 bases, read in frame from the first base. Here the chain combines TRBV5-4 and TRBJ2-5; 10 bases in between match TRBD2. Sequencing used peripheral blood. This TCR was sampled from a woman aged 80 or over with COVID-19, enrolled during active disease. The nucleotides read TGTGCCAGCAGCCCCTCTGGAGCGGGGGGGCAGGAGACCCAGTACTTC. It encodes CASSPSGAGGQETQYF.